One and the same sample provided the 3 T cell receptor beta chains below, sequenced in a study of cytomegalovirus exposure and HLA in healthy donors. Profiling relied on immunoSEQ multiplex PCR, and the TCRdb table lists in-frame clones only, not all of them. The table shows roughly 64,000 clones, with approximately 95% occurring only once. The sequenced material came from PBMCs. All receptors come from a young woman in good health and CMV-seropositive.

This clone was counted a single time. J is TRBJ1-1 and V is TRBV19; 11 bases fit TRBD1. Germline assignment: CDR1 LNHDA and CDR2 SQIVND (reference sequence). With V trimmed by 7 bases and J by 1 base, 5 bases remained unmatched. This CDR3 has 15 residues. The CDR3 loop is CASTMGQGGNTEAFF. Written as DNA, the CDR3 is TGTGCCAGTACCATGGGACAGGGGGGGAACACTGAAGCTTTCTTT. Using reference TRBV19 and TRBJ1-1 for the parts outside the CDR3, the full variable domain is DGGITQSPKYLFRKEGQNVTLSCEQNLNHDAMYWYRQDPGQGLRLIYYSQIVNDFQKGDIAEGYSVSREKKESFPLTVTSAQKNPTAFYLCASTMGQGGNTEAFFGQGTRLTVV.

The rearrangement links TRBV28 to TRBJ1-3; D is possibly TRBD1 (6 bases). CDR1 is MDHEN, CDR2 SYDVKM, per germline. Trimming removed 4 bases from V and 4 bases from J, with 14 bases in between. The CDR3 runs 15 residues. CDR3 coding DNA: TGTGCCAGCAGTTCCCGGACAGTCGTAGGAAACACCATATATTTT. Its translation: CASSSRTVVGNTIYF.

The chain joins TRBV27 to TRBJ2-5, with 8 bases that match TRBD1. The CDR3 covers 14 residues. Germline V CDR1 and CDR2: MNHEY, SMNVEV (reference sequence). Unmatched junction bases numbered 3, after V lost 3 bases and J lost 3 bases. CDR3 sequence (DNA): TGTGCCAGCAGTTTCCAGGGGGCCAAAGAGACCCAGTACTTC. This codes for CASSFQGAKETQYF.